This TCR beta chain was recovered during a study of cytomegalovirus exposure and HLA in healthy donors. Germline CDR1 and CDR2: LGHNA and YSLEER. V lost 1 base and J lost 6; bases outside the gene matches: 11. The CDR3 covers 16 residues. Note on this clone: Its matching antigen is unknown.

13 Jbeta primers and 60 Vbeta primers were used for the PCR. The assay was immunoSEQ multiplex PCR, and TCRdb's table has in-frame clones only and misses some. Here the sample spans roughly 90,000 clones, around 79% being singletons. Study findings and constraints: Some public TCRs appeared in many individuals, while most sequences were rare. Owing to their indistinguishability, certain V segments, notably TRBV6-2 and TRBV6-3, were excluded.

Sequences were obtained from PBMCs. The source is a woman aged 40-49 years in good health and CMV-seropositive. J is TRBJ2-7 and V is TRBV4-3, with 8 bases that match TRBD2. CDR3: CASSQGLLREEPEQYF. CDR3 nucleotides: TGCGCCAGCAGCCAAGGTCTTTTGCGGGAGGAACCCGAGCAGTACTTC.